Listed below are T cell receptor beta chains from one sample, sequenced in a study of monozygotic twins with inflammatory bowel disease. From the 5' RACE reads, TCRdb lists one entry per CDR3 protein and no DNA. Here the sample table reports 150,000 to 200,000 distinct CDR3 sequences. Sample: blood. The receptors stem from a human donor with ulcerative colitis or Crohn's disease, or a healthy co-twin of an affected twin (not recorded which). Each CDR3 is given with its conserved first and last residue. Fields, in order: V gene, J gene, CDR3 protein.

V: TRBV3-1; J: TRBJ2-2; CDR3: CASTSHGGSTGELFF
V: TRBV7-3; J: TRBJ2-1; CDR3: CASSGGTGGVNEQFF
V: TRBV9; J: TRBJ1-3; CDR3: CASSVMTGFGNTIYF
V: TRBV29-1; J: TRBJ1-5; CDR3: CSVGDGGNQPQHF
V: TRBV11-2; J: TRBJ2-3; CDR3: CASSLDFLSSSTQYF
V: TRBV7-2; J: TRBJ1-1; CDR3: CASSLAGRATVEAFF
V: TRBV12-3/TRBV12-4; J: TRBJ2-2; CDR3: CATQKLLNTGELFF
V: TRBV7-9; J: TRBJ1-4; CDR3: CASSPRDGNEKLFF
V: TRBV19; J: TRBJ2-2; CDR3: CASSKPGGADTGELFF
V: TRBV28; J: TRBJ2-7; CDR3: CASQAWDSYEQYF
V: TRBV3-1; J: TRBJ2-1; CDR3: CASSQTSGGLRFQFF
V: TRBV27; J: TRBJ1-4; CDR3: CASSLTWGGEKLFF
V: TRBV19; J: TRBJ2-1; CDR3: CASRRPGQGRDNEQFF
V: TRBV7-2; J: TRBJ2-5; CDR3: CASSSGLAGGETQYF
V: TRBV20-1; J: TRBJ2-7; CDR3: CSARTPYRVYEQYF
V: TRBV7-9; J: TRBJ2-1; CDR3: CASSSPSSGSSYNEQFF
V: TRBV18; J: TRBJ2-3; CDR3: CASSPPQVTDTQYF
V: TRBV20-1; J: TRBJ2-1; CDR3: CSARRRQTGAHEQFF
V: TRBV6-1; J: TRBJ2-6; CDR3: CASTPRGPAYSGANVLTF
V: TRBV7-2; J: TRBJ1-6; CDR3: CASSPGESSPLHF
V: TRBV6-5; J: TRBJ2-3; CDR3: CASSYGTGGRRSDTQYF
V: TRBV6-2/TRBV6-3; J: TRBJ2-7; CDR3: CASSLPWRELTEQYF
V: TRBV4-2; J: TRBJ2-2; CDR3: CASSQGLAGGPGTGELFF
V: TRBV6-5; J: TRBJ2-3; CDR3: CASRQLGVNTQYF
V: TRBV5-1; J: TRBJ2-3; CDR3: CASSLEGISTDTQYF
V: TRBV27; J: TRBJ2-3; CDR3: CASSSWTQGTDTQYF
V: TRBV29-1; J: TRBJ2-1; CDR3: CSVEGGAGRSYNEQFF
V: TRBV6-5; J: TRBJ1-3; CDR3: CASSNLRTGGNTIYF
V: TRBV6-5; J: TRBJ2-7; CDR3: CASSYSQGLYEQYF
V: TRBV24-1; J: TRBJ2-1; CDR3: CATSDTREGRSYNEQFF
V: TRBV6-1; J: TRBJ2-7; CDR3: CASRDGTGYPYEQYF
V: TRBV7-6; J: TRBJ2-7; CDR3: CASSLGYGTEAEQYF
V: TRBV10-3; J: TRBJ2-7; CDR3: CAIGRTSGTYEQYF
V: TRBV27; J: TRBJ1-2; CDR3: CASSLRGYGYTF
V: TRBV7-3; J: TRBJ2-7; CDR3: CASSRFGGLAPYEQYF
V: TRBV7-9; J: TRBJ1-2; CDR3: CASRSVRGANYGYTF
V: TRBV24-1; J: TRBJ2-7; CDR3: CATSDPRTDSYEQYF
V: TRBV4-3; J: TRBJ2-7; CDR3: CASSRGHRTYEQYF
V: TRBV6-1; J: TRBJ1-1; CDR3: CASSDGDRSTEAFF
V: TRBV28; J: TRBJ2-2; CDR3: CASSSVMDRGRFGELFF
V: TRBV14; J: TRBJ1-1; CDR3: CASSQRTGGRNTEAFF
V: TRBV5-6; J: TRBJ2-7; CDR3: CASSLEGAYERYF
V: TRBV25-1; J: TRBJ1-4; CDR3: CASSGRGLGEKLFF
V: TRBV7-9; J: TRBJ2-5; CDR3: CASRRIETQYF
V: TRBV5-1; J: TRBJ2-2; CDR3: CASSYGLAVLPDGELFF
V: TRBV11-2; J: TRBJ2-1; CDR3: CASTQNIHRGHNEQFF
V: TRBV7-2; J: TRBJ2-3; CDR3: CASSLALDSVTQYF
V: TRBV6-2/TRBV6-3; J: TRBJ2-7; CDR3: CASRPPFRWIDYEQYF
V: TRBV11-2; J: TRBJ2-3; CDR3: CASSPDSSTDTQYF
V: TRBV4-1; J: TRBJ2-5; CDR3: CASSETSGLGTQYF
V: TRBV7-2; J: TRBJ2-1; CDR3: CASALSGSKGWVF
V: TRBV29-1; J: TRBJ2-7; CDR3: CSVTPTGTYEQYF
V: TRBV6-4; J: TRBJ2-1; CDR3: CASSDGTSENNEQFF
V: TRBV3-1; J: TRBJ2-3; CDR3: CASSYQGPDTQYF
V: TRBV12-3/TRBV12-4; J: TRBJ2-5; CDR3: CASSLSLDQETQYF